A single sample is the source of the 23 T cell receptor beta chains below, sequenced in a study of cytomegalovirus exposure and HLA in healthy donors. The PCR used 60 Vbeta and 13 Jbeta primers. Measured with immunoSEQ multiplex PCR; TCRdb has only the in-frame clones, and not every one. The sample contains 130,000 to 150,000 clones, 75% to 80% of which appear only once. Sequencing used PBMCs. The receptors originated from a man between 40 and 49 years old in good health and CMV-seropositive.

The rearrangement joins TRBV2 to TRBJ2-3, with 12 bases aligning to TRBD2. V trimming: 6 bases; J trimming: 3 bases; junction bases outside the gene matches: 10. Per germline, CDR1 SNHLY and CDR2 FYNNEI. The CDR3 has 17 residues. The CDR3 loop is CASSKRASGRGTDTQYF. The CDR3 DNA sequence: TGTGCCAGCAGCAAAAGGGCTAGCGGGAGGGGTACAGATACGCAGTATTTT.

V gene TRBV27 combines with J gene TRBJ1-6, with no clear D. From germline, CDR1 is MNHEY and CDR2 SMNVEV (reference sequence). This CDR3 is built from 14 residues. Trimming took 2 bases from V and 7 from J, leaving 9 bases between them. CDR3 coding DNA: TGTGCCAGCAGTTTAGCACTAACCAATTCACCCCTCCACTTT. Amino acid sequence: CASSLALTNSPLHF.

The chain has TRBV6-1 and TRBJ2-7; 10 bases are shared with TRBD1. CDR1 and CDR2 from the germline V gene are MNHNS and SASEGT. J was trimmed by 5 bases and V by 7 bases; bases with no gene match: 5. There are 13 residues in the CDR3. The CDR3 bases are TGTGCCAGCAAAGACAGGGGGCAGGACGAGCAGTACTTC. Its translation is CASKDRGQDEQYF.

The CDR3 spells CASSGSRTGDYGYTF. Here the CDR3 DNA reads TGTGCCAGCAGTGGGAGTCGGACAGGGGACTATGGCTACACCTTC. The chain combines TRBV6-1 with TRBJ1-2; 9 bases fit TRBD1. This CDR3 has 15 amino acids. With V trimmed by 4 bases and J by 3 bases, 6 bases remained unmatched. CDR1 and CDR2 (germline): MNHNS, SASEGT.

The chain carries TRBV7-2 and TRBJ2-7; 10 bases are shared with TRBD1. V shed 0 bases and J 4 bases; nucleotides not matched to a gene: 3. Germline lookup yields CDR1 SGHTA and CDR2 FQGNSA. The CDR3 runs 15 residues. The CDR3 loop reads CASSLAGQGQYEQYF. CDR3 bases: TGTGCCAGCAGCTTAGCGGGACAGGGGCAGTACGAGCAGTACTTC.

CDR3 in amino acids: CASRYREGNYGYTF. DNA for the CDR3: TGTGCCAGCCGATACAGGGAGGGGAACTATGGCTACACCTTC. The gene calls are TRBV27 and TRBJ1-2, with D possibly matching TRBD1 (6 bases). V was shortened by 8 bases and J by 2 bases, with 15 bases between the two germline ends. The CDR3 contains 14 residues. The germline V gene has CDR1 MNHEY and CDR2 SMNVEV (reference sequence).

The CDR3 nucleotides read TGTGCCAGCAGTCTCACCCGAGGGGACACCGGGAAGGTCGGGACCCAGTACTTC. Translating it yields CASSLTRGDTGKVGTQYF. This chain links TRBV27 with TRBJ2-5; a possible D gene is TRBD1 (6 bases). CDR3 length: 18 residues. Germline CDR1 MNHEY, CDR2 SMNVEV (reference sequence). Trimming pared 5 bases from V and 7 bases from J, leaving 29 bases between.

V and J are TRBV6-1 and TRBJ2-3, with 8 bases matching TRBD2. Trimming removed 7 bases from V and 4 bases from J; junction bases left unmatched: 7. Germline loops: CDR1 MNHNS, CDR2 SASEGT. This CDR3 region has 14 residues. The CDR3 DNA follows: TGTGCCAGCATTTTTAGCGGGACCCCAGATACGCAGTATTTT. Its translation: CASIFSGTPDTQYF.

The chain links TRBV11-2 to TRBJ2-1, with 7 bases lining up with TRBD2. The germline gives CDR1 SGHAT, CDR2 FQNNGV. V trimming: 3 bases; J trimming: 7 bases; junction bases outside the gene matches: 9. CDR3 size: 15 residues. CDR3 DNA sequence: TGTGCCAGCAGCTTGGGCGCGGGAGTAATTAATGAGCAGTTCTTC. It is translated as CASSLGAGVINEQFF.

The V call is TRBV27, the J call TRBJ2-7; D gene uncertain. The germline V gene has CDR1 MNHEY and CDR2 SMNVEV (reference sequence). The CDR3 has 13 amino acids. V lost 7 bases, J lost 2 bases, and 12 bases lay in between. CDR3 loop: CASIGYSPYEQYF. The CDR3 DNA sequence: TGTGCCAGCATCGGTTACTCCCCCTACGAGCAGTACTTC.

The V and J genes are TRBV5-1 and TRBJ1-1; a possible D gene is TRBD1 (6 bases). Germline assignment: CDR1 SGHRS and CDR2 YFSETQ. This CDR3 spans 14 amino acids. V dropped 0 bases and J dropped 5 bases, with 11 bases sitting between them. CDR3 nucleotide sequence: TGCGCCAGCAGCTTGGCCGAGAGGGGGACTGAAGCTTTCTTT. Amino acid sequence: CASSLAERGTEAFF.

This clone was counted between two and nine times. The V and J genes are TRBV2 and TRBJ1-5; a weak D match, TRBD1 (6 bases). The germline CDR1 and CDR2 sequences are SNHLY and FYNNEI. The ends were cut back, 8 bases at V and 3 bases at J, with 11 bases in the middle. CDR3 length equals 13 residues. In DNA form, the CDR3 reads TGTGCCAGCGAAAGGGACATCAATCAGCCCCAGCATTTT. Translation gives CASERDINQPQHF.

V usage is TRBV14 and J usage is TRBJ2-3; D might be TRBD1 (5 bases). Germline loops: CDR1 SGHDN, CDR2 FVKESK. This CDR3 comprises 13 residues. V lost 0 bases and J lost 7, with 8 bases in between. The CDR3 DNA follows: TGTGCCAGCAGCCAAGAAAGGGGCAATACGCAGTATTTT. Translation gives CASSQERGNTQYF.

The V gene is TRBV6-5, the J gene TRBJ1-1, with 7 bases matching TRBD1. The germline gives CDR1 MNHEY, CDR2 SVGAGI. J gave up 4 bases and V 6 bases, and 11 bases lay outside the gene matches. The CDR3 has 15 amino acids. CDR3: CASRPYRGLATEAFF. CDR3 DNA: TGTGCCAGCAGACCCTACAGGGGTCTGGCCACTGAAGCTTTCTTT.

The chain joins TRBV10-3 to TRBJ2-6; the match to TRBD1 covers 7 bases. CDR3 length equals 16 residues. Germline trimming cut 9 bases from V and 1 base from J; bases unmatched to any gene: 9. Germline values: CDR1 ENHRY, CDR2 SYGVKD. The CDR3 loop reads CAMMTGSLSGANVLTF. CDR3 nucleotide sequence: TGTGCCATGATGACAGGGAGTCTATCTGGGGCCAACGTCCTGACTTTC.

The chain has TRBV7-9 and TRBJ2-2, with D possibly being TRBD2 (5 bases). The length of the CDR3 is 11 residues. V lost 9 bases and J lost 5, with 7 bases in between. CDR1 SEHNR and CDR2 FQNEAQ come from the germline V gene (reference sequence). CDR3 bases: TGTGCCAGTCGGAGGACCGGGGAGCTGTTTTTT. Translated: CASRRTGELFF.

This CDR3 reads CAWIPGTNTEAFF. In DNA, the CDR3 is TGTGCCTGGATTCCGGGGACAAACACTGAAGCTTTCTTT. The chain is built from TRBV30 and TRBJ1-1; D is perhaps TRBD1 (6 bases). The CDR3 covers 13 residues. In germline, CDR1 is GTSNPN, CDR2 SVGIG (reference sequence). Trimming removed 4 bases from V and 2 bases from J, with 11 bases in between.

This sequence joins TRBV6-1 and TRBJ2-1; 12 nucleotides line up with TRBD2. Germline V gene data show CDR1 as MNHNS and CDR2 as SASEGT. The CDR3 covers 14 residues. V lost 6 bases to trimming and J lost 5 bases; unmatched junction nucleotides: 2. CDR3 bases: TGTGCCAGCAGGAGACTAGCGGGGGACAATGAGCAGTTCTTC. Amino acid sequence: CASRRLAGDNEQFF.

The chain combines TRBV19 with TRBJ2-5; 9 nucleotides agree with TRBD2. The CDR3 loop spans 16 amino acids. Looked up from germline, CDR1 is LNHDA and CDR2 is SQIVND (reference sequence). V shed 1 base, J shed 5 bases, and the junction held 8 bases outside the gene matches. The CDR3 sequence: CASSIVLAGVGETQYF. Written as DNA, the CDR3 is TGTGCCAGTAGTATAGTTTTAGCGGGAGTCGGGGAGACCCAGTACTTC.

The V call is TRBV4-2, the J call TRBJ2-3; 12 nucleotides match TRBD2. The trim removed 4 bases at V and 4 bases at J, leaving 12 bases unmatched. The CDR3 extends over 18 amino acids. CDR1 is LGHNA and CDR2 is YNFKEQ in the germline V gene. For the CDR3, the DNA is TGTGCCAGCAGCCCTCGGCTAGCGGGAGGGTCGACGCCAGATACGCAGTATTTT. Translation gives CASSPRLAGGSTPDTQYF.

The genes are TRBV7-2 and TRBJ2-3; no definite D call. Germline V CDR1 and CDR2: SGHTA, FQGNSA. Trimming stripped 3 bases from V and 6 bases from J, with 7 bases between. CDR3 length: 12 amino acids. The CDR3 region is CASSFFGDTQYF. Here the CDR3 DNA reads TGTGCCAGCAGCTTCTTCGGGGATACGCAGTATTTT.

This clone came up once. This chain links TRBV5-4 with TRBJ2-1; TRBD2 matches 9 bases. V dropped 4 bases and J dropped 7; count of bases not matched to a gene: 9. Germline V gene lookup returns CDR1 SGHNT and CDR2 YYREEE (reference sequence). There are 15 residues in the CDR3. The CDR3 sequence: CASSRGGSGSNEQFF. CDR3 bases: TGTGCCAGCAGCAGGGGGGGTAGCGGGAGTAATGAGCAGTTCTTC.

The chain employs TRBV19 and TRBJ1-5; no definite D call. The CDR3 is 14 residues long. V shed 0 bases and J shed 15 bases, with 18 bases lying between them. The germline CDR1 and CDR2 sequences are LNHDA and SQIVND (reference sequence). CDR3 in amino acids: CASSIDSGPAKRHF. The CDR3 coding sequence is TGTGCCAGTAGTATAGATAGTGGGCCAGCCAAAAGGCATTTT.